The TCR beta chain described here comes from a study of OX40 agonist ivuxolimab in advanced cancers. Profiled with immunoSEQ multiplex PCR; TCRdb holds only in-frame clones, not every one. The repertoire holds roughly 89,000 clones, with about 82% as singletons. Germline CDR1 is MNHEY and CDR2 is SMNVEV (reference sequence). The CDR3 has 14 residues. V lost 2 bases to trimming and J lost 1 base, with 8 bases between them. The chain couples TRBV27 to TRBJ1-1; D is undetermined. The source was CD4+ or CD8+ T cells sorted from blood, collected in a trial of the OX40 agonist ivuxolimab. The clonotype originates from an adult with an advanced solid tumor such as melanoma, head and neck, liver or kidney cancer. CDR3 DNA sequence: TGTGCCAGCAGTTTAAAGAACACGAACACTGAAGCTTTCTTT. This sequence encodes CASSLKNTNTEAFF.